Ten or more counts support the clone carrying this T cell receptor beta chain. The target antigen is unknown. The data belong to a study of CD8 T cells in ankylosing spondylitis. The study, taken as a whole, reports: Significant enrichment of disease-linked clones was reported in matched ankylosing spondylitis synovial fluid. Prior literature has documented some motif variants in synovial fluid and blood from reactive arthritis. Peripheral blood samples showed relatively rare disease-linked clones, and these clones were CD8+. One TCR beta motif, made up of roughly 8 highly homologous variants, appeared characteristic of ankylosing spondylitis blood.

In germline, CDR1 is ENHRY, CDR2 SYGVKD. V was clipped by 4 bases and J by 4 bases, with 13 bases between them. The CDR3 loop spans 15 amino acids. Quantitative 5'-RACE with molecular barcodes produced the TCR beta libraries. MiXCR, applied by TCRdb to the 5' RACE reads, yields one record per CDR3 protein. The data contain a few hundred thousand distinct CDR3 sequences, 7% to 9% of them singletons. This chain uses TRBV10-3 with TRBJ2-2, with D possibly being TRBD2 (6 bases). Sequencing was performed on blood, either unsorted or a sorted T cell fraction (not recorded which). This receptor was identified in a male donor with ankylosing spondylitis. The CDR3 loop reads CAISVRGSPTGELFF. The CDR3 DNA reads TGTGCCATCAGTGTGCGGGGTTCACCCACCGGGGAGCTGTTTTTT.